Presented here are 27 T cell receptor beta chains from one specimen sequenced in a study of a mutant IDH1 vaccine in newly diagnosed glioma. Antigen specificity for these receptors is unknown. Produced via immunoSEQ multiplex PCR; TCRdb's table is partial and in-frame only. This sample has tens of thousands of clones; around 90% occur once, and the top ten carry 4% to 6%. The time point here: week 47, end of study. The investigators gave 300 ug of mutant IDH1 20-mer peptide in each vaccine dose, together with topical imiquimod. The material was PBMCs, obtained from a glioma patient whose treatment included an IDH1 peptide vaccine. These TCRs come from a woman aged 40 to 50 with glioma.

This sequence joins TRBV14 and TRBJ2-3; D is uncertain. Germline lookup yields CDR1 SGHDN and CDR2 FVKESK. The CDR3 extends over 15 amino acids. Between the trimmed V and J ends, which lost 0 bases and 0 bases, there was a span of 7 bases. In DNA form, the CDR3 reads TGTGCCAGCAGCCAAGACCCGGAAAGCACAGATACGCAGTATTTT. Protein product: CASSQDPESTDTQYF.

The rearrangement joins TRBV5-4 to TRBJ1-1, with unresolved D. This CDR3 is built from 15 residues. Looked up from germline, CDR1 is SGHNT and CDR2 is YYREEE (reference sequence). Trimming pared 1 base from V and 0 bases from J, leaving 10 bases between. CDR3 in amino acids: CASSLKAVLNTEAFF. For the CDR3, the DNA is TGTGCCAGCAGCTTGAAGGCCGTTTTGAACACTGAAGCTTTCTTT.

V is TRBV25-1 and J is TRBJ2-1; D gene uncertain. Trimming took off 5 bases at V and 5 bases at J, with 10 bases between the two ends. Germline V CDR1 and CDR2: MGHDK, SYGVNS. This CDR3 has 13 residues. The CDR3 sequence: CASSNRQDNEQFF. CDR3 coding DNA: TGTGCCAGCAGTAACCGACAAGACAATGAGCAGTTCTTC.

This clone was observed a single time. V is TRBV4-1 and J is TRBJ2-5, with D perhaps matching TRBD1 (5 bases). The CDR3 is made up of 13 amino acids. The V gene's germline CDR1 is MGHRA and CDR2 YSYEKL. Trimming cost V 3 bases and J 5 bases, with 10 bases left between them. The CDR3 reads CASSQSPGETQYF. The DNA of the CDR3 is TGCGCCAGCAGCCAGTCACCAGGGGAGACCCAGTACTTC.

The chain links TRBV4-1 to TRBJ2-3; D remains ambiguous. Trimming pared 1 base from V and 8 bases from J, leaving 16 bases between. Germline V lookup: CDR1 MGHRA, CDR2 YSYEKL. The CDR3 runs 15 residues. CDR3 protein: CASSQAVSEFGTQYF. CDR3 DNA sequence: TGCGCCAGCAGCCAAGCGGTTAGTGAATTCGGTACGCAGTATTTT.

This sequence joins TRBV12-5 and TRBJ1-5; 9 nucleotides match TRBD1. V trimming: 1 base; J trimming: 2 bases; junction bases outside the gene matches: 9. CDR1 and CDR2 (germline): LGHNT, FRNRAP. This CDR3 has 18 amino acids. The CDR3 sequence: CASGLDRGLLGGNQPQHF. CDR3 in DNA: TGTGCTAGTGGTTTGGACAGGGGGCTTTTGGGTGGCAATCAGCCCCAGCATTTT.

In its sample, this clone is medium-sized. V and J are TRBV4-2 and TRBJ2-5; D tentatively reads TRBD1 or TRBD2 (6 bases each). Between the trimmed V and J ends, which lost 1 base and 3 bases, there was a span of 21 bases. CDR3 size: 18 residues. Germline-derived CDR1 and CDR2 are LGHNA and YNFKEQ. The CDR3 DNA sequence: TGTGCCAGCAGCCAAGTGAGGGGGGCCGGCTTGGAAGAAGAGACCCAGTACTTC. It is translated as CASSQVRGAGLEEETQYF.

The rearrangement links TRBV25-1 to TRBJ1-2, with a tentative D call TRBD1 (5 bases). Germline loops: CDR1 MGHDK, CDR2 SYGVNS. V lost 7 bases to trimming and J lost 4 bases, with 10 bases between them. The CDR3 loop spans 12 amino acids. DNA for the CDR3: TGTGCCAGCAAGACAGCTACCTATGGCTACACCTTC. This encodes CASKTATYGYTF.

This clone was seen only a few times. One end of the junction is discordant with germline, which a read error may explain. V and J are TRBV2 and TRBJ2-2; D is possibly TRBD2 (5 bases). The CDR3 covers 13 residues. The germline CDR1 and CDR2 sequences are SNHLY and FYNNEI. CDR3 sequence (DNA): TGTGCCGGCAGTGGACTTCTCACCGGGGAGCTGTTTTTT. Translating gives CAGSGLLTGELFF.

The genes are TRBV6-1 and TRBJ1-2, with TRBD1 as a possible D gene (6 bases). Trimming left V 3 bases short and J 0 bases short, with 14 bases between. Germline CDR1 reads MNHNS; CDR2 reads SASEGT. This CDR3 region has 16 residues. The CDR3 DNA sequence: TGTGCCAGCAGTGAGGCGGGACGGACAGCTAACTATGGCTACACCTTC. Translating gives CASSEAGRTANYGYTF.

The count of this clone is one. The J gene is TRBJ1-1, the V gene TRBV4-3; D gene ambiguous. V was cut by 4 bases and J by 1 base, with 16 bases left in between. Germline CDR1 LGHNA, CDR2 YSLEER. The CDR3 is 16 residues long. CDR3 DNA sequence: TGCGCCAGCAGCCCATATCCGGGCCCCCGGAACACTGAAGCTTTCTTT. Its translation: CASSPYPGPRNTEAFF.

This clone was counted between two and nine times. The genes are TRBV25-1 and TRBJ1-5; D ambiguous. Germline V gene sequence: CDR1 MGHDK, CDR2 SYGVNS. Trimming took off 10 bases at V and 3 bases at J, with 13 bases between the two ends. The CDR3 is made up of 13 amino acids. The CDR3 spells CAISRRPNQPQHF. The CDR3, as DNA: TGTGCCATCTCGAGGAGGCCCAATCAGCCCCAGCATTTT.

The CDR3 DNA follows: TGTGCCAGCAGCTTAGCGCGGGCAAATACGCAGTATTTT. Its translation: CASSLARANTQYF. The chain recombines TRBV7-2 with TRBJ2-3, with D possibly being TRBD2 (5 bases). The CDR3 contains 13 residues. Germline CDR1 is SGHTA and CDR2 is FQGNSA. V shed 0 bases and J shed 7 bases, with 8 bases lying between them. Complete variable domain (other parts from reference TRBV7-2 and TRBJ2-3): GAGVSQSPSNKVTEKGKDVELRCDPISGHTALYWYRQSLGQGLEFLIYFQGNSAPDKSGLPSDRFSAERTGGSVSTLTIQRTQQEDSAVYLCASSLARANTQYFGPGTRLTVL.

V is TRBV5-5 and J is TRBJ2-3; 9 bases are shared with TRBD1. The length of the CDR3 is 16 residues. J was trimmed by 2 bases and V by 5 bases; bases with no gene match: 9. The germline gives CDR1 SGHKS, CDR2 YYEKEE (reference sequence). In nucleotides, the CDR3 is TGTGCCAGCAGTTCCTACTGGACAGGGGCCACAGATACGCAGTATTTT. Amino acids: CASSSYWTGATDTQYF.

This chain links TRBV13 with TRBJ1-1, with unresolved D. This CDR3 has 14 residues. Germline CDR1 reads PRHDT; CDR2 reads FYEKMQ (reference sequence). The V end lost 7 bases, the J end lost 4 bases, and 16 bases lay between the germline ends. CDR3 nucleotides: TGTGCCAGCAACCTGGGAGCGTTGGGCACTGAAGCTTTCTTT. The encoded protein is CASNLGALGTEAFF. The variable domain in full, with the rest retrieved from reference TRBV13 and TRBJ1-1, is AAGVIQSPRHLIKEKRETATLKCYPIPRHDTVYWYQQGPGQDPQFLISFYEKMQSDKGSIPDRFSAQQFSDYHSELNMSSLELGDSALYFCASNLGALGTEAFFGQGTRLTVV.

This chain joins TRBV28 and TRBJ1-5; D gene uncertain. The CDR3 totals 16 residues. V lost 5 bases, J lost 5 bases, and 19 bases lay in between. From germline, CDR1 is MDHEN and CDR2 SYDVKM. The CDR3 region is CASSAPQVLEYQPQHF. CDR3 nucleotide sequence: TGTGCCAGCAGTGCCCCCCAAGTATTGGAATATCAGCCCCAGCATTTT.

The genes are TRBV4-1 and TRBJ2-1, with 8 bases that match TRBD1. The V gene end was trimmed by 3 bases and the J gene end by 6 bases; junction bases not matched to a gene: 10. Germline V gene lookup returns CDR1 MGHRA and CDR2 YSYEKL. The CDR3 contains 16 residues. The CDR3 loop is CASSQPRQGAGNEQFF. The CDR3 coding sequence is TGCGCCAGCAGCCAGCCCCGCCAGGGGGCTGGCAATGAGCAGTTCTTC.

This chain links TRBV14 with TRBJ2-7; D gene unclear. Trimming stripped 0 bases from V and 0 bases from J, with 0 bases between. Looked up from germline, CDR1 is SGHDN and CDR2 is FVKESK. CDR3 length: 12 amino acids. DNA of the CDR3: TGTGCCAGCAGCCAAGACTCCTACGAGCAGTACTTC. Residues: CASSQDSYEQYF.

This sequence joins TRBV7-8 and TRBJ2-5, with D perhaps matching TRBD2 (6 bases). Looked up from germline, CDR1 is SGHVS and CDR2 is FQNEAQ. The CDR3 loop spans 14 amino acids. Trimming removed 5 bases at V and 2 bases at J, with 12 bases between. The CDR3 bases are TGTGCCAGCAGCGGCAGGGACTCACAAGAGACCCAGTACTTC. Protein: CASSGRDSQETQYF.

The chain recombines TRBV2 with TRBJ2-1, with a weak D call TRBD2 (7 bases). The germline V gene encodes CDR1 SNHLY and CDR2 FYNNEI. The V and J ends lost 4 bases and 8 bases respectively, with 9 bases between them. CDR3 length: 12 amino acids. The CDR3, as DNA: TGTGCCAGCAGTGGGGGGGGCTATGAGCAGTTCTTC. The encoded protein is CASSGGGYEQFF.

This clone occurred once. V gene TRBV27 combines with J gene TRBJ2-1, with TRBD1 as a possible D gene (5 bases). The V end was cut by 4 bases, the J end by 4 bases, with 11 bases between. Germline values: CDR1 MNHEY, CDR2 SMNVEV (reference sequence). The CDR3 is 14 residues long. CDR3 sequence: CASSSDPGYNEQFF. The CDR3 coding sequence is TGTGCCAGCAGTTCCGACCCAGGGTACAATGAGCAGTTCTTC.

The chain uses TRBV2 and TRBJ1-5; no definite D call. The germline V gene has CDR1 SNHLY and CDR2 FYNNEI. There are 16 residues in the CDR3. Trimming stripped 8 bases from V and 2 bases from J, with 19 bases between. In DNA, the CDR3 is TGTGCCAGCGGAGGTCAGGCCTCCCGAGGCAATCAGCCCCAGCATTTT. Translating it yields CASGGQASRGNQPQHF.

The chain is built from TRBV19 and TRBJ1-1; 7 bases line up with TRBD1. Germline V gene sequence: CDR1 LNHDA, CDR2 SQIVND (reference sequence). V gave up 5 bases and J gave up 0 bases; unmatched junction bases: 12. This CDR3 comprises 17 residues. In DNA, the CDR3 is TGTGCCAGTAGTGCCCAAACAGGGGACTTCATGAACACTGAAGCTTTCTTT. The encoded protein is CASSAQTGDFMNTEAFF.

The chain recombines TRBV10-1 with TRBJ2-7, with 7 bases lining up with TRBD1. The CDR3 totals 13 residues. Germline assignment: CDR1 WNHNN and CDR2 SYGVQD (reference sequence). The trim removed 3 bases at V and 4 bases at J, leaving 3 bases unmatched. CDR3 in DNA: TGCGCCAGCAGTGAAAGGACAGGATACGAGCAGTACTTC. This encodes CASSERTGYEQYF.

This clone appeared a single time. The CDR3 protein is CASSADSSYEQYF. CDR3 nucleotides: TGTGCCAGCAGCGCGGACAGTTCCTACGAGCAGTACTTC. V is TRBV9 and J is TRBJ2-7; maybe TRBD1 (6 bases). CDR1 is SGDLS and CDR2 is YYNGEE in the germline V gene. With 3 bases removed from V and 1 base from J, the gap between germline ends came to 8 bases. The CDR3 runs 13 residues.

The chain is built from TRBV5-1 and TRBJ2-4; 7 positions agree with TRBD2. The length of the CDR3 is 14 residues. The germline V gene has CDR1 SGHRS and CDR2 YFSETQ. Trimming removed 4 bases from V and 8 bases from J; junction bases left unmatched: 9. The CDR3: CASSAQGLSDIQYF. The CDR3 region has the DNA TGCGCCAGCAGCGCGCAGGGACTAAGTGACATTCAGTACTTC.

V usage is TRBV6-5 and J usage is TRBJ2-7; 14 bases fit TRBD2. Germline V gene sequence: CDR1 MNHEY, CDR2 SVGAGI. The CDR3 consists of 14 residues. V shed 5 bases, J shed 11 bases, and the junction held 8 bases outside the gene matches. CDR3 amino acids: CASSPVGTSGRKYF. The DNA for the CDR3 is TGTGCCAGCAGTCCCGTTGGGACTAGCGGGAGAAAGTACTTC.